This T cell receptor (beta chain) was profiled in a study of CD8+CD57+ T cells in acquired aplastic anemia. In the study overall: Isolated CD4+ and CD8+ cells, once sorted, yielded DNA averaging about 3.1 ug.

Template material for TCR beta VDJ and CDR3 profiling consisted of genomic DNA. TCRdb analysed the reads with MiXCR anew, one entry per CDR3 protein. The sample has under 350,000 distinct CDR3 sequences; under 65% are singletons. V was clipped by 5 bases and J by 2 bases; unmatched bases: 6. The CDR3 is made up of 14 amino acids. CDR1 is SEHNR, CDR2 FQNEAQ, per germline (reference sequence). Whole-study results and caveats: Between patients and controls, CD8+ Simpson's diversity did not vary significantly.

In regard to this clonotype: Its antigen remains unidentified.

It was patients with CD8+CD57+ cell expansion by flow cytometry who were chosen for sequencing. Every patient had severe acquired aplastic anemia. Patients had not yet gotten any therapy when their blood was taken for sampling. The clonotype originates from a human donor with aplastic anemia. The sample comprised sorted CD4+, CD8+, or CD8+CD57+ T cells (not recorded which) from PBMCs. J is TRBJ2-7 and V is TRBV7-9, with 7 bases fitting TRBD2. CDR3 sequence (DNA): TGTGCCAGCAGCCCGCGGGAGTCCCCCTACGAGCAGTACTTC. Translating gives CASSPRESPYEQYF.